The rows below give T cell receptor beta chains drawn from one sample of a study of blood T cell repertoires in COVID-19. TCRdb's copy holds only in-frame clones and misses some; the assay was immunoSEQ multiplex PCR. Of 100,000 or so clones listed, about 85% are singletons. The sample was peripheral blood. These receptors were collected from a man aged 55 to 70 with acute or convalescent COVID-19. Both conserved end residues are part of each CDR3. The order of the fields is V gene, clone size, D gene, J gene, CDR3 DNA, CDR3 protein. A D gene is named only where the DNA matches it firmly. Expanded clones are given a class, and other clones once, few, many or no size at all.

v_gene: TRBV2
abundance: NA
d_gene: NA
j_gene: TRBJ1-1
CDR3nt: TGTGCCAGCAACCGAGGAGGGGCGAACACTGAAGCTTTCTTT
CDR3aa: CASNRGGANTEAFF

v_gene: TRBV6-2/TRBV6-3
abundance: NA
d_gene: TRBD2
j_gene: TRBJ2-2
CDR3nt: TGTGCCAGCAGTTCTAGCGGGAATACCGGGGAGCTGTTTTTT
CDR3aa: CASSSSGNTGELFF

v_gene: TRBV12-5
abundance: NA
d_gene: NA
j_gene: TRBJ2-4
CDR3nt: TGTGCTAGTGGTTTGGTGTCCAGGCTAAACATTCAGTACTTC
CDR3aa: CASGLVSRLNIQYF

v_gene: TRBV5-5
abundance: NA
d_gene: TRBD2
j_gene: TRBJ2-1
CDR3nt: TGTGCCAGCAGCACCCCCGGGACTACCAACAATGAGCAGTTCTTC
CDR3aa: CASSTPGTTNNEQFF

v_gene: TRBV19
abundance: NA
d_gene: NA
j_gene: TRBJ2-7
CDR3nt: TGTGCCAGTAGTATCTCTCGGGGATCCTACGAGCAGTACTTC
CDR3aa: CASSISRGSYEQYF

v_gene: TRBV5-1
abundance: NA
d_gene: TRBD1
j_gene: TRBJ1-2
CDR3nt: TGCGCCAGCAGCTTCGGGACAGCCTATGGCTACACCTTC
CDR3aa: CASSFGTAYGYTF

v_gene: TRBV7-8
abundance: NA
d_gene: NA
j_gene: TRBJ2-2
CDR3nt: TGTGCCAGCAGCTTATCCGCAGGTTTCATCGGGGAGCTGTTTTTT
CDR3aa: CASSLSAGFIGELFF

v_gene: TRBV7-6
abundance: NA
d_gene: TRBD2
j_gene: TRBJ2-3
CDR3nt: TGTGCCGTGGGACTAGCGGGGGGAGGAGATACGCAGTATTTT
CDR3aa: CAVGLAGGGDTQYF

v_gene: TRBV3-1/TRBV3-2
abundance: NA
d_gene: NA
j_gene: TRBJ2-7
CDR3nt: TGTGCCAGCAGCCAAGAAAGCAACGCCTACGAGCAGTACTTC
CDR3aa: CASSQESNAYEQYF

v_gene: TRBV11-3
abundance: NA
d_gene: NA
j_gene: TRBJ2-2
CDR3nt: TGTGCCAGCAGCCCCCAGGCGAACACCGGGGAGCTGTTTTTT
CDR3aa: CASSPQANTGELFF

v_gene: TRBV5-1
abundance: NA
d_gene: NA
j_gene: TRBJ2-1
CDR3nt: TGCGCCAGCAGCTTTCTCAATGAGCAGTTCTTC
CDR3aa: CASSFLNEQFF

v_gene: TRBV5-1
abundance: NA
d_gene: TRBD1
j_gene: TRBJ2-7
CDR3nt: TGCGCCAGCAGCATAGGGACAGGGGAATACGAGCAGTACTTC
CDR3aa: CASSIGTGEYEQYF

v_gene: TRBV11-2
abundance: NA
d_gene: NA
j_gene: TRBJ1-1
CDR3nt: TGTGCCAGCAGCTTAACGGTTTCGGGTTCGTTCAGCGGGTTGACTGAAGCTTTCTTT
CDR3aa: CASSLTVSGSFSGLTEAFF

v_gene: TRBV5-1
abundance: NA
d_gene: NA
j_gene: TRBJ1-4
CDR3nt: TGCGCCAGCAGCTTAGAGATTGGGAGGGAAAAACTGTTTTTT
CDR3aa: CASSLEIGREKLFF

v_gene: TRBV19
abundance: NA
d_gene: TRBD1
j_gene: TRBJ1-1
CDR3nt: TGTGCCAGTCGATACAGGGGCGTGAACACTGAAGCTTTCTTT
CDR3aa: CASRYRGVNTEAFF

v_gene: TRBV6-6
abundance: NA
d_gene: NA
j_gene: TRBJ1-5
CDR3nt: TGTGCCAGCAGTCACTCGGTAGGGGGTCAGCCCCAGCATTTT
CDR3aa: CASSHSVGGQPQHF

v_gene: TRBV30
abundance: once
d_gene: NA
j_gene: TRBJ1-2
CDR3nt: TGTGCCTGGAGAGGGGTCTTCATGAGCTACACCTTC
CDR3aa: CAWRGVFMSYTF

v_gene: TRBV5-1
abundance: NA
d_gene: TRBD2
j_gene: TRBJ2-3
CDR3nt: TGCGCCAGCAGCTTGTCTGTAGCGGGAGGACCAGATACGCAGTATTTT
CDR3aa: CASSLSVAGGPDTQYF

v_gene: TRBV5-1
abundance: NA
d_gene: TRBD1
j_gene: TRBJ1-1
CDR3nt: TGCGCCAGCACCCAAAAGGGGACAGGGGGCGGACTGAACACTGAAGCTTTCTTT
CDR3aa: CASTQKGTGGGLNTEAFF

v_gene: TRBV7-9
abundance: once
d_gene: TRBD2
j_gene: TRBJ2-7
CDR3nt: TGTGCCAGCATCGCTAGCGGGAGCTCCTACGAGCAGTACTTC
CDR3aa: CASIASGSSYEQYF

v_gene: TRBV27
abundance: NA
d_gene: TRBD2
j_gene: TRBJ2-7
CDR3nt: TGTGCCAGCAGTTTATGGGGGGGACTAGCGGGGACCTCCTACGAGCAGTACTTC
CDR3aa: CASSLWGGLAGTSYEQYF

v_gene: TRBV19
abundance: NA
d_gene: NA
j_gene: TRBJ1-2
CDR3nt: TGTGCCAGTAGTAAATTACAGGGAATTGGCTACACCTTC
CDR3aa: CASSKLQGIGYTF

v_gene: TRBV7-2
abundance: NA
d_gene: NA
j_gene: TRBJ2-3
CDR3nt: TGTGCCAGCAGCTCCAGGGATAAGTTGTGGACGCAGTATTTT
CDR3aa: CASSSRDKLWTQYF

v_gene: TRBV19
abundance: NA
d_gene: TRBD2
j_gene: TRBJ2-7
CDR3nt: TGTGCCAGTAACAAAGGACTAGCGGATGCATACGAGCAGTACTTC
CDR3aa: CASNKGLADAYEQYF

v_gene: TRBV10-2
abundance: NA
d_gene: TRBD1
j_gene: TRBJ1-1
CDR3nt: TGCGCCAGCAGTGAGTTACATACAGGGGTTGGAGGGACTGAAGCTTTCTTT
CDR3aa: CASSELHTGVGGTEAFF

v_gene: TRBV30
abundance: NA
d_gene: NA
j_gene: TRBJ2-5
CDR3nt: TGTGCCTGGAGCTTGGGGCGCCGAGAGACCCAGTACTTC
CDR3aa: CAWSLGRRETQYF

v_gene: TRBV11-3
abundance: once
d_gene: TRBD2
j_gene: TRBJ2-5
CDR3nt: TGTGCCAGCAGCTTTGGTCACAGCGGGGTAGAGACCCAGTACTTC
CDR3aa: CASSFGHSGVETQYF

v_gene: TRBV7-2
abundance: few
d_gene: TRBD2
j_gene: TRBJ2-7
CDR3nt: TGTGCCAGCAGCTTAGGACTAGCGGGCGGAAAGCAGTACTTC
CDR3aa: CASSLGLAGGKQYF

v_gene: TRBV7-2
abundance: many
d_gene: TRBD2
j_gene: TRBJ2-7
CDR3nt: TGTGCCAGCAGCATAAGGACTAGCGGGGCCTACGAGCAGTACTTC
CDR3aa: CASSIRTSGAYEQYF

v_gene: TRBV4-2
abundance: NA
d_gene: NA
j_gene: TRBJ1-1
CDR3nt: TGTGCCAGCAAACAGGATCCGGGGAACACTGAAGCTTTCTTT
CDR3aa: CASKQDPGNTEAFF

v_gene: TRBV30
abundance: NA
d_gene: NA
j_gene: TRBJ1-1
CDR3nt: TGTGCCTGGTCAAGGCAGGGTGGCACTGAAGCTTTCTTT
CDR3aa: CAWSRQGGTEAFF

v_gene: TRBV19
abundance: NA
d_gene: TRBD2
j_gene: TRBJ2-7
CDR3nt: TGTGCCAGTAGTATATATAGCGGGAGGGCACTTACCTACGAGCAGTACTTC
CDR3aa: CASSIYSGRALTYEQYF

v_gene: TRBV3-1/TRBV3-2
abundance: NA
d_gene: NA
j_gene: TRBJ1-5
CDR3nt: TGTGCCAACCTCATATCCCCCGGGACAAAAAGAAATCAGCCCCAGCATTTT
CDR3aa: CANLISPGTKRNQPQHF

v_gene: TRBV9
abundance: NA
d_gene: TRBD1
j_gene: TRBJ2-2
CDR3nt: TGTGCCAGCAGCCCTCGGACAGGGGGCTTCACCGGGGAGCTGTTTTTT
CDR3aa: CASSPRTGGFTGELFF

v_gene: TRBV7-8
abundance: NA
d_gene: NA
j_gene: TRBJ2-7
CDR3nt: TGTGCCAGCAGCTCTATGTCGAGGGTAACCTACGAGCAGTACTTC
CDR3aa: CASSSMSRVTYEQYF

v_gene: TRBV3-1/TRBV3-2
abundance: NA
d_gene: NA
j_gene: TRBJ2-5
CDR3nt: TGTGCCAGCAGCCCAACGGCGGGGCAAGAGACCCAGTACTTC
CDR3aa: CASSPTAGQETQYF

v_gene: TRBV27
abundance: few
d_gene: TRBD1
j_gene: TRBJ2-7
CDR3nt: TGTGCCAGCACCTCCAGGGGTGACAGGGCTACCTACGAGCAGTACTTC
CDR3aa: CASTSRGDRATYEQYF

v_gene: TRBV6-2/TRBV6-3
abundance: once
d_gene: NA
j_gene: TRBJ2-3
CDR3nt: TGTGCCAGCAGTTACCGACCCTTAGGGGGGGGCCTCACAGATACGCAGTATTTT
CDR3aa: CASSYRPLGGGLTDTQYF

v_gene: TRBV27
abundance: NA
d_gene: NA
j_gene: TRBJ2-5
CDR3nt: TGTGCCAGCAGTTTACTAACAGGGAGCTCACTCCACCAAGAGACCCAGTACTTC
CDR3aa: CASSLLTGSSLHQETQYF

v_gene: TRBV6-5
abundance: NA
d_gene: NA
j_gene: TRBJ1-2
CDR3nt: TGTGCCAGCAGTTACAATTCGGCAGGGCTGGATCATGGCTACACCTTC
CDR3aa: CASSYNSAGLDHGYTF